This is a list of T cell receptor beta chains from one sample in a study of CD8 T cells in ankylosing spondylitis. TCRdb passed the 5' RACE reads through MiXCR, listing each CDR3 protein once. Of more than 100,000 distinct CDR3 sequences in the sample, more than 15% were seen once. Sequencing was performed on blood, either unsorted or a sorted T cell fraction (not recorded which). These receptors were obtained from a male donor with ankylosing spondylitis. CDR3s include the opening cysteine and the closing phenylalanine or tryptophan. A D gene is named only where the DNA matches it firmly. For some rows the clone size is stated as once, few or many, or as a class when expanded; others skip it.

v_call: TRBV29-1; d_call: NA; clone_size: NA; j_call: TRBJ1-2; cdr3_length: 12; cdr3_aa: CSVETMRGGYTF; cdr3_nt: TGCAGCGTTGAAACTATGCGAGGAGGCTACACCTTC
v_call: TRBV7-8; d_call: TRBD2; clone_size: NA; j_call: TRBJ2-1; cdr3_length: 15; cdr3_aa: CASSLLAGGPGEQFF; cdr3_nt: TGTGCCAGCAGCTTATTAGCGGGAGGGCCGGGGGAGCAGTTCTTC
v_call: TRBV6-2/TRBV6-3; d_call: TRBD2; clone_size: NA; j_call: TRBJ2-7; cdr3_length: 18; cdr3_aa: CASSYASGPWGPIYEQYF; cdr3_nt: TGTGCCAGCAGTTACGCTAGCGGACCTTGGGGCCCGATCTACGAGCAGTACTTC
v_call: TRBV9; d_call: NA; clone_size: few; j_call: TRBJ2-2; cdr3_length: 16; cdr3_aa: CASSVAEVKNTGELFF; cdr3_nt: TGTGCCAGCAGCGTAGCGGAGGTGAAGAACACCGGGGAGCTGTTTTTT
v_call: TRBV6-5; d_call: TRBD2; clone_size: NA; j_call: TRBJ2-1; cdr3_length: 18; cdr3_aa: CASSYSGLAGGPDNEQFF; cdr3_nt: TGTGCCAGCAGTTACTCGGGACTAGCGGGAGGGCCTGACAATGAGCAGTTCTTC
v_call: TRBV20-1; d_call: TRBD1; clone_size: NA; j_call: TRBJ2-5; cdr3_length: 14; cdr3_aa: CSAGTRDSEETQYF; cdr3_nt: TGCAGTGCTGGGACCCGGGACAGCGAAGAGACCCAGTACTTC
v_call: TRBV10-1; d_call: TRBD2; clone_size: NA; j_call: TRBJ2-1; cdr3_length: 13; cdr3_aa: CASSETSGNEQFF; cdr3_nt: TGCGCCAGCAGTGAGACTAGCGGGAATGAGCAGTTCTTC
v_call: TRBV5-1; d_call: NA; clone_size: few; j_call: TRBJ1-2; cdr3_length: 19; cdr3_aa: CASSLKENSRPSANYGYTF; cdr3_nt: TGCGCCAGCAGCTTGAAAGAAAACAGCCGACCTTCAGCTAACTATGGCTACACCTTC
v_call: TRBV4-2; d_call: NA; clone_size: few; j_call: TRBJ2-3; cdr3_length: 12; cdr3_aa: CASSPRIGTQYF; cdr3_nt: TGTGCCAGCAGCCCCAGGATCGGTACGCAGTATTTT
v_call: TRBV7-9; d_call: NA; clone_size: few; j_call: TRBJ2-1; cdr3_length: 14; cdr3_aa: CASSFGQGGNEQFF; cdr3_nt: TGTGCCAGCAGCTTTGGTCAGGGGGGCAATGAGCAGTTCTTC
v_call: TRBV6-5; d_call: NA; clone_size: few; j_call: TRBJ2-2; cdr3_length: 14; cdr3_aa: CASSYSRPSGELFF; cdr3_nt: TGTGCCAGCAGTTACTCGAGACCTTCCGGGGAGCTGTTTTTT
v_call: TRBV27; d_call: NA; clone_size: NA; j_call: TRBJ2-7; cdr3_length: 12; cdr3_aa: CASSGRIGEQYF; cdr3_nt: TGTGCCAGCTCAGGCAGAATAGGGGAGCAGTACTTC
v_call: TRBV25-1; d_call: NA; clone_size: many; j_call: TRBJ1-5; cdr3_length: 14; cdr3_aa: CASSLWDSNQPQHF; cdr3_nt: TGTGCCAGCAGTCTTTGGGACTCAAATCAGCCCCAGCATTTT
v_call: TRBV4-3; d_call: NA; clone_size: few; j_call: TRBJ1-3; cdr3_length: 16; cdr3_aa: CASSQDGGDSGNTIYF; cdr3_nt: TGCGCCAGCAGCCAAGATGGGGGGGACTCTGGAAACACCATATATTTT
v_call: TRBV7-9; d_call: TRBD2; clone_size: NA; j_call: TRBJ2-2; cdr3_length: 16; cdr3_aa: CASSLRRGANTGELFF; cdr3_nt: TGTGCCAGCAGCTTAAGGCGGGGGGCGAACACCGGGGAGCTGTTTTTT
v_call: TRBV6-5; d_call: NA; clone_size: few; j_call: TRBJ2-1; cdr3_length: 12; cdr3_aa: CASTGYYNEQFF; cdr3_nt: TGTGCCAGCACGGGCTACTACAATGAGCAGTTCTTC
v_call: TRBV7-9; d_call: NA; clone_size: NA; j_call: TRBJ2-5; cdr3_length: 16; cdr3_aa: CASSYAVGLAQETQYF; cdr3_nt: TGTGCCAGCAGCTATGCGGTTGGGCTAGCTCAAGAGACCCAGTACTTC
v_call: TRBV5-6; d_call: NA; clone_size: NA; j_call: TRBJ2-7; cdr3_length: 13; cdr3_aa: CASNALFSYEQYF; cdr3_nt: TGTGCCAGCAACGCCTTGTTCTCCTACGAGCAGTACTTC
v_call: TRBV5-5; d_call: NA; clone_size: NA; j_call: TRBJ2-7; cdr3_length: 16; cdr3_aa: CASSLWGTTGTYEQYF; cdr3_nt: TGTGCCAGCAGCTTGTGGGGGACGACGGGCACCTACGAGCAGTACTTC
v_call: TRBV6-5; d_call: NA; clone_size: NA; j_call: TRBJ2-1; cdr3_length: 11; cdr3_aa: CASSRGVEQFF; cdr3_nt: TGTGCCAGCAGTCGGGGAGTCGAGCAGTTCTTC
v_call: TRBV27; d_call: NA; clone_size: NA; j_call: TRBJ2-7; cdr3_length: 15; cdr3_aa: CASSLSAAGGYEQYF; cdr3_nt: TGTGCCAGCAGTTTATCGGCGGCAGGGGGGTATGAGCAGTACTTC
v_call: TRBV7-8; d_call: NA; clone_size: NA; j_call: TRBJ2-5; cdr3_length: 19; cdr3_aa: CASSLSWEIAGPFQETQYF; cdr3_nt: TGTGCCAGCAGCTTGTCCTGGGAAATTGCGGGGCCTTTCCAAGAGACCCAGTACTTC
v_call: TRBV7-8; d_call: TRBD2; clone_size: NA; j_call: TRBJ2-1; cdr3_length: 16; cdr3_aa: CASSLYSGLAYNEQFF; cdr3_nt: TGTGCCAGCAGCTTATACTCTGGACTAGCCTACAATGAGCAGTTCTTC
v_call: TRBV12-3/TRBV12-4; d_call: TRBD2; clone_size: NA; j_call: TRBJ2-3; cdr3_length: 15; cdr3_aa: CASSLTSGSPDTQYF; cdr3_nt: TGTGCCAGCAGTTTGACTAGCGGGAGTCCAGATACGCAGTATTTT
v_call: TRBV28; d_call: TRBD2; clone_size: NA; j_call: TRBJ2-5; cdr3_length: 15; cdr3_aa: CASRSSGSEVETQYF; cdr3_nt: TGTGCCAGCAGATCTAGCGGGAGTGAGGTAGAGACCCAGTACTTC
v_call: TRBV12-3/TRBV12-4; d_call: NA; clone_size: many; j_call: TRBJ2-2; cdr3_length: 15; cdr3_aa: CASRPSTVLTGELFF; cdr3_nt: TGTGCCAGCAGACCAAGTACAGTTTTAACCGGGGAGCTGTTTTTT
v_call: TRBV7-2; d_call: NA; clone_size: NA; j_call: TRBJ2-3; cdr3_length: 13; cdr3_aa: CASSLKSTDTQYF; cdr3_nt: TGTGCCAGCAGCTTAAAAAGCACAGATACGCAGTATTTT
v_call: TRBV20-1; d_call: NA; clone_size: NA; j_call: TRBJ2-2; cdr3_length: 13; cdr3_aa: CSASRSATPRLFF; cdr3_nt: TGCAGTGCTAGCCGCAGTGCAACCCCAAGACTGTTTTTT
v_call: TRBV20-1; d_call: TRBD2; clone_size: NA; j_call: TRBJ2-2; cdr3_length: 15; cdr3_aa: CSARELAESTGELFF; cdr3_nt: TGCAGTGCTAGAGAACTAGCGGAAAGCACCGGGGAGCTGTTTTTT
v_call: TRBV27; d_call: TRBD1; clone_size: few; j_call: TRBJ1-4; cdr3_length: 13; cdr3_aa: CASSQGQAEKLFF; cdr3_nt: TGTGCCAGCAGCCAGGGACAGGCTGAAAAACTGTTTTTT
v_call: TRBV27; d_call: NA; clone_size: NA; j_call: TRBJ2-1; cdr3_length: 15; cdr3_aa: CASSLGMSSYNEQFF; cdr3_nt: TGTGCCAGCAGTTTGGGGATGAGCTCCTACAATGAGCAGTTCTTC
v_call: TRBV5-1; d_call: TRBD1; clone_size: few; j_call: TRBJ2-1; cdr3_length: 20; cdr3_aa: CASSLERGQGATFSYNEQFF; cdr3_nt: TGCGCCAGCAGCTTGGAACGGGGACAGGGGGCGACTTTTTCCTACAATGAGCAGTTCTTC
v_call: TRBV20-1; d_call: TRBD2; clone_size: NA; j_call: TRBJ2-1; cdr3_length: 13; cdr3_aa: CSATKLANNEQFF; cdr3_nt: TGCAGTGCCACGAAACTAGCGAACAATGAGCAGTTCTTC
v_call: TRBV4-1; d_call: TRBD1; clone_size: few; j_call: TRBJ1-2; cdr3_length: 16; cdr3_aa: CASSQKGTGSNYGYTF; cdr3_nt: TGCGCCAGCAGCCAAAAAGGGACAGGGAGTAACTATGGCTACACCTTC
v_call: TRBV27; d_call: NA; clone_size: NA; j_call: TRBJ2-3; cdr3_length: 15; cdr3_aa: CASSPMVGASDTQYF; cdr3_nt: TGTGCCAGCAGCCCGATGGTAGGGGCGTCAGATACGCAGTATTTT
v_call: TRBV5-6; d_call: NA; clone_size: NA; j_call: TRBJ1-1; cdr3_length: 14; cdr3_aa: CASSSRDGQPEAFF; cdr3_nt: TGTGCCAGCAGCTCCCGGGACGGGCAGCCTGAAGCTTTCTTT
v_call: TRBV6-2/TRBV6-3; d_call: NA; clone_size: few; j_call: TRBJ2-1; cdr3_length: 15; cdr3_aa: CASTLGGGSYNEQFF; cdr3_nt: TGTGCCAGCACCCTGGGGGGCGGCTCCTACAATGAGCAGTTCTTC
v_call: TRBV4-2; d_call: TRBD2; clone_size: NA; j_call: TRBJ2-1; cdr3_length: 15; cdr3_aa: CASSLTSGSKDEQFF; cdr3_nt: TGTGCCAGCAGCCTAACTAGCGGGAGTAAGGATGAGCAGTTCTTC
v_call: TRBV27; d_call: TRBD2; clone_size: NA; j_call: TRBJ2-7; cdr3_length: 11; cdr3_aa: CVAGVSYEQYF; cdr3_nt: TGTGTGGCGGGAGTCTCCTACGAGCAGTACTTC
v_call: TRBV27; d_call: TRBD1; clone_size: few; j_call: TRBJ2-7; cdr3_length: 14; cdr3_aa: CASSLAGQGAEQYF; cdr3_nt: TGTGCCAGCAGTTTGGCGGGACAGGGGGCCGAGCAGTACTTC
v_call: TRBV14; d_call: NA; clone_size: few; j_call: TRBJ1-1; cdr3_length: 12; cdr3_aa: CASSQTQGEAFF; cdr3_nt: TGTGCCAGCAGCCAAACGCAAGGGGAAGCTTTCTTT
v_call: TRBV10-3; d_call: TRBD2; clone_size: NA; j_call: TRBJ2-1; cdr3_length: 19; cdr3_aa: CAISESRDTGLAGVVEQFF; cdr3_nt: TGTGCCATCAGTGAGTCGCGGGACACCGGACTAGCGGGAGTGGTTGAGCAGTTCTTC
v_call: TRBV15; d_call: NA; clone_size: few; j_call: TRBJ2-7; cdr3_length: 13; cdr3_aa: CATSNRVIGEQYF; cdr3_nt: TGTGCCACCAGCAACAGGGTAATCGGCGAGCAGTACTTC
v_call: TRBV5-6; d_call: NA; clone_size: few; j_call: TRBJ2-1; cdr3_length: 13; cdr3_aa: CASSRPGGNEQFF; cdr3_nt: TGTGCCAGCAGCCGTCCAGGGGGGAATGAGCAGTTCTTC
v_call: TRBV20-1; d_call: NA; clone_size: NA; j_call: TRBJ2-7; cdr3_length: 16; cdr3_aa: CSARVWSGVFSYEQYF; cdr3_nt: TGCAGTGCTAGAGTGTGGAGCGGCGTCTTCTCCTACGAGCAGTACTTC
v_call: TRBV28; d_call: TRBD2; clone_size: few; j_call: TRBJ2-5; cdr3_length: 15; cdr3_aa: CASSLSREGLETQYF; cdr3_nt: TGTGCCAGCAGTTTGAGTCGGGAGGGACTGGAGACCCAGTACTTC